This T cell receptor (beta chain) was identified during a study of post-analysis software for immune sequencing data. Study at large: Progressive-relapsing, secondary progressive and relapsing-remitting multiple sclerosis were among the disease courses included. The study, taken as a whole, reports: Comparison with controls showed significantly lower normalized Chao1 diversity in multiple sclerosis patients. Analysis by F measure revealed that same-batch samples clustered strongly together. A handful of TRBV segments were more frequent in patients than controls; TRBV5-6, TRBV5-1 and TRBV20-1 belonged to this group.

A word on this clonotype: Its antigen is as yet unknown.

Unique molecular identifiers were present in the TCR beta cDNA libraries. Input populations of roughly 0.85 to 11 million T cells gave rise to around 480,000 cDNA molecules. TCRdb independently ran MiXCR on the PCR reads; one entry per CDR3 protein. Altogether approximately 690,000 distinct CDR3 sequences are present, 59% being singletons, with the ten largest covering about 11%. J gave up 6 bases and V 1 base, and 9 bases lay outside the gene matches. The germline V gene has CDR1 SGHRS and CDR2 YFSETQ. The CDR3 runs 15 residues. The chain is built from TRBV5-1 and TRBJ2-7, with 8 bases aligning to TRBD2. Sequencing was carried out using blood. The receptor was derived from a girl aged 2 to 10 with multiple sclerosis. The CDR3 loop reads CASSLQAGDLSEQYF. The CDR3 nucleotides are TGCGCCAGCAGCTTGCAAGCGGGAGACTTAAGCGAGCAGTACTTC.